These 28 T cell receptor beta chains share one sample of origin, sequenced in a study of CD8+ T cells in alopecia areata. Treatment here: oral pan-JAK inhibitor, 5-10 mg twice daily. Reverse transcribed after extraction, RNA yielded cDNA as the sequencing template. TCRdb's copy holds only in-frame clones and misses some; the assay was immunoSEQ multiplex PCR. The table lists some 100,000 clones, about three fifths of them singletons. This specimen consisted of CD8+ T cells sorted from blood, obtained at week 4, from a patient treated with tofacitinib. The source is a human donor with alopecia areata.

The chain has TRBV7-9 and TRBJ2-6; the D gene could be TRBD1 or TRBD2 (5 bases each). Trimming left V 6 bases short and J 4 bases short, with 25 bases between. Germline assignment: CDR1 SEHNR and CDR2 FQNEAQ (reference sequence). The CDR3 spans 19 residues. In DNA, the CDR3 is TGTGCCAGCAGTCGACCCCCGAGGGACCCGGCGCCGGGGGCCAACGTCCTGACTTTC. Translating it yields CASSRPPRDPAPGANVLTF.

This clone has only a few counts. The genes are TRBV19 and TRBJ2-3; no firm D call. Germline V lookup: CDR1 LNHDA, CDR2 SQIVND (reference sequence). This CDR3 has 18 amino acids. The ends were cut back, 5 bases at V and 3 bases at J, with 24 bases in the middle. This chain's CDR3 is CASSEGYSRLSSTDTQYF. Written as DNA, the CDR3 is TGTGCCAGTAGTGAAGGATACAGCCGCCTCTCCAGTACAGATACGCAGTATTTT.

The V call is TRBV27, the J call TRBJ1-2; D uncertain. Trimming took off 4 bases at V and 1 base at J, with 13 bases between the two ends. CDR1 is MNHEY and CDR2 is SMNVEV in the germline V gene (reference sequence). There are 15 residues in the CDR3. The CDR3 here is CASSSWPGGNYGYTF. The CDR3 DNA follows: TGTGCCAGCAGTTCTTGGCCAGGCGGTAACTATGGCTACACCTTC.

This chain's CDR3 is CASSPVEDVYEQYF. The CDR3 nucleotides are TGCGCCAGCAGCCCCGTTGAGGACGTCTACGAGCAGTACTTC. V usage is TRBV5-1 and J usage is TRBJ2-7; D gene unclear. Germline V gives CDR1 SGHRS, CDR2 YFSETQ. Trimming took 4 bases from V and 3 from J, leaving 14 bases between them. The CDR3 sequence is 14 residues long.

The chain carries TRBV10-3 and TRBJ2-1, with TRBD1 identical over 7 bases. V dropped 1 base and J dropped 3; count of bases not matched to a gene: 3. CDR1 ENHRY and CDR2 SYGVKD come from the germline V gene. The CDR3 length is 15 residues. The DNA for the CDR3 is TGTGCCATCAGTGAGTGGCAGGGGGTCTACAATGAGCAGTTCTTC. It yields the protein CAISEWQGVYNEQFF.

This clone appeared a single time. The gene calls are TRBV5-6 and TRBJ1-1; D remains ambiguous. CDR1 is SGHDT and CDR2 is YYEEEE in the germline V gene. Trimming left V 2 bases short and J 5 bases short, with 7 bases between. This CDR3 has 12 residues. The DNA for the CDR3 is TGTGCCAGCAGCTTAGGCAGAACTGAAGCTTTCTTT. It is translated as CASSLGRTEAFF.

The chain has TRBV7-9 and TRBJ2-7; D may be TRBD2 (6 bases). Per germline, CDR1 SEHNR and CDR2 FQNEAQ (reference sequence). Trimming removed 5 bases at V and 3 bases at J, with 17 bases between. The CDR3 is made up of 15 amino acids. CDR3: CASSPRGRLVYEQYF. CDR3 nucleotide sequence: TGTGCCAGCAGCCCCAGAGGGAGGTTGGTCTACGAGCAGTACTTC.

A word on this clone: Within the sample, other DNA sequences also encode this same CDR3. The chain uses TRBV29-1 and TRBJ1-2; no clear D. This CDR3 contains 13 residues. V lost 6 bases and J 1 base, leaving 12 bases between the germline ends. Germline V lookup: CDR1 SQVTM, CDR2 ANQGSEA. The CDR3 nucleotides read TGCAGCGTCAGACCCGTTGATAACTATGGCTACACCTTC. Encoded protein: CSVRPVDNYGYTF.

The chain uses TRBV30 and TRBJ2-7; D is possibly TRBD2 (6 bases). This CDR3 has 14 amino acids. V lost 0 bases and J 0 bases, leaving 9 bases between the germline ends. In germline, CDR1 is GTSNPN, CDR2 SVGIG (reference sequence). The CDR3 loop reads CAWSVRGFSYEQYF. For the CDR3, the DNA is TGTGCCTGGAGTGTACGGGGGTTCTCCTACGAGCAGTACTTC.

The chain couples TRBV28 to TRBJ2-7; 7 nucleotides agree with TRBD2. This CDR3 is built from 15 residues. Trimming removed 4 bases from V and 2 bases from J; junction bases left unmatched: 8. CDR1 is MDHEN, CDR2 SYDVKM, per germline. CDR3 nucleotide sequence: TGTGCCAGCAGTTCCCTAGGGAGGGAGGCCTACGAGCAGTACTTC. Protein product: CASSSLGREAYEQYF.

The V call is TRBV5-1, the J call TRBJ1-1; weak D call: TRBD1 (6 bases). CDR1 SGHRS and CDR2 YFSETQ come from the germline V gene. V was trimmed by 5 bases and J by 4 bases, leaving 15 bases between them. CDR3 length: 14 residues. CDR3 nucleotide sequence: TGCGCCAGCAGTGAGGGGGAATGGGGCACTGAAGCTTTCTTT. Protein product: CASSEGEWGTEAFF. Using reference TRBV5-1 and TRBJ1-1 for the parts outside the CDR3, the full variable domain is KAGVTQTPRYLIKTRGQQVTLSCSPISGHRSVSWYQQTPGQGLQFLFEYFSETQRNKGNFPGRFSGRQFSNSRSEMNVSTLELGDSALYLCASSEGEWGTEAFFGQGTRLTVV.

CDR3 nucleotide sequence: TGTGCCAGCAGAGCACAGGGGAGTGCTGAAGCTTTCTTT. This codes for CASRAQGSAEAFF. This chain uses TRBV13 with TRBJ1-1; TRBD1 matches at 7 bases. Per germline, CDR1 PRHDT and CDR2 FYEKMQ (reference sequence). CDR3 length: 13 residues. The V gene end was trimmed by 6 bases and the J gene end by 6 bases; junction bases not matched to a gene: 7.

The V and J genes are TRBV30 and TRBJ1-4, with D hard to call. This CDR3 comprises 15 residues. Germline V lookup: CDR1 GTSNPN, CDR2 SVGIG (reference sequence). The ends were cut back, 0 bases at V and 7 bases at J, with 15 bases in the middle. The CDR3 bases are TGTGCCTGGAGTGTGATTGGCGGGCTGGGTGAAAAACTGTTTTTT. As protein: CAWSVIGGLGEKLFF.

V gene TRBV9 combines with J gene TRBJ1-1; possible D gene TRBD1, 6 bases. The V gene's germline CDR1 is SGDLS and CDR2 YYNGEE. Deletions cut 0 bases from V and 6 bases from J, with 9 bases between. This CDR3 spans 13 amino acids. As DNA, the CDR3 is TGTGCCAGCAGCGTAGGGGGGGCGTCTGAAGCTTTCTTT. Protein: CASSVGGASEAFF.

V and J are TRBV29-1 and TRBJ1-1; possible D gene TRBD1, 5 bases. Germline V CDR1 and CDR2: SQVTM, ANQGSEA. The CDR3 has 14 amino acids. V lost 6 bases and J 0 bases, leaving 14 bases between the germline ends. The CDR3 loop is CSVPETVMNTEAFF. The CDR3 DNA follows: TGCAGCGTCCCGGAGACAGTTATGAACACTGAAGCTTTCTTT.

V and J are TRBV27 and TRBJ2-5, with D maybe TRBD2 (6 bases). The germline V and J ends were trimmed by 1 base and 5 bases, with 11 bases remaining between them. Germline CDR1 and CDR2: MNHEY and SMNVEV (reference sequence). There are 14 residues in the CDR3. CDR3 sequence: CASSLYPAGETQYF. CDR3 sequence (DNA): TGTGCCAGCAGTTTATACCCCGCGGGGGAGACCCAGTACTTC.

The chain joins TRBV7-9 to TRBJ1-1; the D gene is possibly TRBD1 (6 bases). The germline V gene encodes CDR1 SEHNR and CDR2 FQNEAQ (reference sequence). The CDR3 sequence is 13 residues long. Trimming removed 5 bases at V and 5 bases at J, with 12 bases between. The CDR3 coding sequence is TGTGCCAGCAGCCCAGGGGTGGGAACTGAAGCTTTCTTT. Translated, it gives CASSPGVGTEAFF.

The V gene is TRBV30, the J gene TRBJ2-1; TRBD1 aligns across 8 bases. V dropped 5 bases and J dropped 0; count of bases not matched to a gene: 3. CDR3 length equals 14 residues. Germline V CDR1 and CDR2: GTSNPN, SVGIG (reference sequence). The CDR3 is CAWRTGSSYNEQFF. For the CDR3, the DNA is TGTGCCTGGCGGACAGGGTCCTCCTACAATGAGCAGTTCTTC.

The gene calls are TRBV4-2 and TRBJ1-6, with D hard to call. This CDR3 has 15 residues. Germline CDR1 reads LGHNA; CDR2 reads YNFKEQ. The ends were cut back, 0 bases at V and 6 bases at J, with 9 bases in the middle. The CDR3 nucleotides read TGTGCCAGCAGCCAAGAGGTGGGGAGTAATTCACCCCTCCACTTT. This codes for CASSQEVGSNSPLHF.

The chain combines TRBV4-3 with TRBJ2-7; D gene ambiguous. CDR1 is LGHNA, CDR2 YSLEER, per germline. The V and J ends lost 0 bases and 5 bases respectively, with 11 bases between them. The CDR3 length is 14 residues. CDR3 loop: CASSQEGQDHEQYF. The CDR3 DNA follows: TGCGCCAGCAGCCAAGAGGGCCAGGACCACGAGCAGTACTTC.

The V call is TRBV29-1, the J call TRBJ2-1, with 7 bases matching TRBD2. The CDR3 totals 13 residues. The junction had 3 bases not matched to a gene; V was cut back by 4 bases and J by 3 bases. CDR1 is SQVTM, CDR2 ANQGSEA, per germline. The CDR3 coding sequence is TGCAGCGTTGCAGCGGGGTACTACAATGAGCAGTTCTTC. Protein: CSVAAGYYNEQFF.

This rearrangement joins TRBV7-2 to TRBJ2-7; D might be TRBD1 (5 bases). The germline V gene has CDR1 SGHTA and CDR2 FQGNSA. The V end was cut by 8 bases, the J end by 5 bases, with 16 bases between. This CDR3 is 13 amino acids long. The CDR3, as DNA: TGTGCCAGCGGTACCGCAGGGTTCAACGAGCAGTACTTC. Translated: CASGTAGFNEQYF.

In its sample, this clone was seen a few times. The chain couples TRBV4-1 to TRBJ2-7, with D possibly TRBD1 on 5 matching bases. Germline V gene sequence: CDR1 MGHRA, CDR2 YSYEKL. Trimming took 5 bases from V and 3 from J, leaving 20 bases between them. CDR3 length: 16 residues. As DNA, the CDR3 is TGCGCCAGCAGCACTTCTCCCGAGACAGCGAGCTACGAGCAGTACTTC. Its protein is CASSTSPETASYEQYF.

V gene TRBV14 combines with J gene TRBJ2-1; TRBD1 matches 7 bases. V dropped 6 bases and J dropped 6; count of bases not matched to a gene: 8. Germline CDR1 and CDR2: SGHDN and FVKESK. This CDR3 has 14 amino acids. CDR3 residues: CASSLGGAINEQFF. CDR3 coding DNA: TGTGCCAGCAGTCTAGGGGGCGCAATCAATGAGCAGTTCTTC.

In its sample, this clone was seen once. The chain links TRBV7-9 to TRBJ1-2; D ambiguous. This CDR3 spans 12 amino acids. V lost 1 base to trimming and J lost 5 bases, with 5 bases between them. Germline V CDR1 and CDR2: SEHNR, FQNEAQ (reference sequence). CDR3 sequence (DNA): TGTGCCAGCAGCTTAGGGTTGTATGGCTACACCTTC. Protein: CASSLGLYGYTF. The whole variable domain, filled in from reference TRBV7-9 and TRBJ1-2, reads DTGVSQNPRHKITKRGQNVTFRCDPISEHNRLYWYRQTLGQGPEFLTYFQNEAQLEKSRLLSDRFSAERPKGSFSTLEIQRTEQGDSAMYLCASSLGLYGYTFGSGTRLTVV.

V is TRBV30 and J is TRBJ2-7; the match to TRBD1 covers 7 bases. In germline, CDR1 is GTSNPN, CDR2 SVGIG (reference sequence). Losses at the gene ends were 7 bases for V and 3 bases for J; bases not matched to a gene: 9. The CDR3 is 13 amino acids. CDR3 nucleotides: TGTGCCTCTCGGGACAGCTCGTTCTACGAGCAGTACTTC. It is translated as CASRDSSFYEQYF.

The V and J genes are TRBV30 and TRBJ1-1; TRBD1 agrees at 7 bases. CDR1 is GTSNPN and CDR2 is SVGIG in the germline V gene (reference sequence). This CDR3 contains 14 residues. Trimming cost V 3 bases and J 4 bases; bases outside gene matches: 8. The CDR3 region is CAWSVDRASTEAFF. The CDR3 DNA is TGTGCCTGGAGCGTCGACAGGGCTAGCACTGAAGCTTTCTTT.

Here the CDR3 DNA reads TGTGCCAGCAGAGGGACTAGGAAGGAGACCCAGTACTTC. Amino acids: CASRGTRKETQYF. The chain is built from TRBV6-6 and TRBJ2-5, with 8 bases lining up with TRBD2. The J segment lost 5 bases and the V segment lost 6 bases, leaving 5 bases of the junction unmatched. CDR3 length: 13 residues. Germline values: CDR1 MNHNY, CDR2 SVGAGI (reference sequence).